This T cell receptor beta chain was captured in a study of OX40 agonist ivuxolimab in advanced cancers. Points from the study as a whole: CD8+ T cells showed, on average, more clonal expansion than CD4+ cells. Dose levels from 0.1 to 3.0 mg/kg saw CD4+ and CD8+ blood T cells expand clonally by week 6.

Using immunoSEQ multiplex PCR, the repertoire was profiled, and TCRdb retains in-frame clones only, with some absent. The sample has 85,000 to 100,000 clones, 87% seen once; the top ten hold 3.5% to 5.5%. Trimming took off 0 bases at V and 0 bases at J, with 10 bases between the two ends. Germline CDR1 and CDR2: SGHRS and YFSETQ. This CDR3 is 15 amino acids long. This clone showed up just a few times. Its target is unknown. Other DNA sequences in the sample encode the same CDR3. Material: CD4+ or CD8+ T cells sorted from blood, obtained in a trial of the OX40 agonist ivuxolimab. This sequence originates from an adult with an advanced solid tumor such as melanoma, head and neck, liver or kidney cancer. The chain is built from TRBV5-1 and TRBJ2-7; a possible D gene is TRBD1 (6 bases). CDR3 nucleotides: TGCGCCAGCAGCTTGGAGCCAGGGGTCTCCTACGAGCAGTACTTC. Translation: CASSLEPGVSYEQYF.